These T cell receptor beta chains were read from a single sample in a study of CD8 T cells in ankylosing spondylitis. MiXCR, run by TCRdb on the 5' RACE reads, gives a single entry per CDR3 protein. This sample has about 250,000 distinct CDR3 sequences, with 20% to 30% found just once. Sample: blood, either unsorted or a sorted T cell fraction (not recorded which). Receptors were obtained from a male donor with ankylosing spondylitis or in good health (not recorded which). Each CDR3 is given with its conserved first and last residue.

J gene: TRBJ2-3
V gene: TRBV12-3/TRBV12-4
CDR3 protein: CASSLDRDQDTQYF

J gene: TRBJ1-5
V gene: TRBV6-5
CDR3 protein: CASSYFSGRDQPQHF

J gene: TRBJ2-7
V gene: TRBV5-5
CDR3 protein: CASSTRDTGGSYEQYF

J gene: TRBJ2-5
V gene: TRBV20-1
CDR3 protein: CSFALGARDMGTQYF

J gene: TRBJ2-2
V gene: TRBV6-5
CDR3 protein: CASSYRKASYTGELFF

J gene: TRBJ1-2
V gene: TRBV5-5
CDR3 protein: CASSLGPDGYGYTF

J gene: TRBJ2-4
V gene: TRBV29-1
CDR3 protein: CSVEGGKNIQYF

J gene: TRBJ2-7
V gene: TRBV10-3
CDR3 protein: CAISVASGASPYEQYF

J gene: TRBJ2-7
V gene: TRBV6-5
CDR3 protein: CASSYSPGEEQYF

J gene: TRBJ2-2
V gene: TRBV29-1
CDR3 protein: CSVGTTGNTGELFF

J gene: TRBJ2-5
V gene: TRBV20-1
CDR3 protein: CSARVGSWTSGGSQYF

J gene: TRBJ2-3
V gene: TRBV6-5
CDR3 protein: CASRLGDTQYF

J gene: TRBJ2-7
V gene: TRBV6-1
CDR3 protein: CASSRAAPSYEQYF

J gene: TRBJ2-3
V gene: TRBV20-1
CDR3 protein: CSPKDRGTDTQYF

J gene: TRBJ1-1
V gene: TRBV20-1
CDR3 protein: CSASGTGPTEAFF

J gene: TRBJ1-1
V gene: TRBV5-1
CDR3 protein: CASSLGASVVDTEAFF

J gene: TRBJ2-3
V gene: TRBV20-1
CDR3 protein: CSAAPSGGATDTQYF

J gene: TRBJ2-1
V gene: TRBV20-1
CDR3 protein: CSARGGTANEQFF

J gene: TRBJ2-7
V gene: TRBV7-2
CDR3 protein: CASSQGRTSEQYF

J gene: TRBJ2-2
V gene: TRBV20-1
CDR3 protein: CSAKKNTGELFF

J gene: TRBJ2-7
V gene: TRBV6-1
CDR3 protein: CASSKWDTYEQYF

J gene: TRBJ1-6
V gene: TRBV12-3/TRBV12-4
CDR3 protein: CASSRSFQIGNSPLHF

J gene: TRBJ1-6
V gene: TRBV25-1
CDR3 protein: CASSRDSGNSPLHF

J gene: TRBJ2-1
V gene: TRBV10-3
CDR3 protein: CAIMGGNYNEQFF

J gene: TRBJ1-1
V gene: TRBV6-1
CDR3 protein: CASSTGGLNAEAFF

J gene: TRBJ1-1
V gene: TRBV20-1
CDR3 protein: CSARQTGEAFF

J gene: TRBJ1-2
V gene: TRBV6-1
CDR3 protein: CASSEGGIYGYTF

J gene: TRBJ1-2
V gene: TRBV5-6
CDR3 protein: CASRPPGTGGARVYGYTF

J gene: TRBJ1-2
V gene: TRBV28
CDR3 protein: CASSFLGQDVFYGYTF

J gene: TRBJ2-3
V gene: TRBV12-3/TRBV12-4
CDR3 protein: CAIRQSSTDTQYF

J gene: TRBJ1-5
V gene: TRBV6-1
CDR3 protein: CASSVGNQPQHF

J gene: TRBJ1-6
V gene: TRBV6-1
CDR3 protein: CASSSYRSRSYNSPLHF

J gene: TRBJ2-5
V gene: TRBV10-3
CDR3 protein: CAISAGTGSRQETQYF

J gene: TRBJ2-7
V gene: TRBV20-1
CDR3 protein: CSARPITGTGVDEQYF

J gene: TRBJ2-3
V gene: TRBV10-3
CDR3 protein: CAIRPRRDTDTQYF

J gene: TRBJ1-5
V gene: TRBV30
CDR3 protein: CAWNPEWGQPQHF